Given below is one TCR beta chain in context. Its antigen is not yet known. It has no much larger one-base neighbor in the sample; base qualities were not kept. The identical CDR3 is also encoded by other nucleotide sequences in the sample. Each collaborating institution followed its own protocols to collect whole blood in K2EDTA tubes. For TCRbeta analysis, collaborator samples were shipped as frozen whole blood, as isolated PBMCs, or as DNA extracted from either sample type. The sample originates from a study of blood T cell repertoires in COVID-19 (dated by TCRdb to the early 2020s). General notes on the study: Collaborator samples came from the United States, Italy and Spain and covered acute and convalescent phases of COVID-19. The material from the prospective study consisted of cDNA or gDNA derived from T cells, B-cell-depleted T cells, or PBMCs. Deeply sampled blood TCRbeta repertoires from subjects exposed to, actively infected with, or recovered from COVID-19 were included in the dataset. The repertoires were made available in a free public database intended to serve as a resource for research on the immune response to SARS-CoV-2. The samples were drawn from two sources: the first 160 participants of the ongoing ImmuneRACE study, and over 950 subjects contributed by 6 global collaborators. A de-identified subject ID, COVID-19 status, age in years and sex were almost always included in the sample metadata. Where available, HLA class I and class II types were obtained from metadata supplied by the sample provider rather than from assay-based typing. What the study reported, not specific to this receptor: The amount of clinical and demographic metadata varied by source and participant and was provided uncurated.

TCRbeta CDR3 regions were amplified from genomic DNA by means of the immunoSEQ Assay, a bias-controlled multiplex PCR. Turning to the authors' computational methods: Within the assay, amplification of reference gene primers was used to estimate how many nucleated cells each sample contained. To quantify the absolute abundance of each unique TCRbeta CDR3 rearrangement, sequence reads were collapsed and filtered. For each sample, productive Simpson clonality was calculated as the square root of Simpson's diversity index over productive rearrangements. TCRdb retrieved this table from immuneACCESS and kept in-frame rearrangements only. Not all clones are present; in checked studies, unresolved V genes account for under half, and no reason is known for the remainder. V and J calls and clone size follow that table, whereas D and trimming were derived from the DNA. This sample comprises 130,000 to 150,000 clones, roughly 88% of them detected only once. 6.5% to 9% of the sample rests with the top ten.

The source is a woman aged 45-60 years in a cohort sampled during active or convalescent COVID-19. The sample consisted of peripheral blood.

The DNA reads as follows: TGTGCCAGCAGCCGGGACAGGGGGCTATTGAATTCACCCCTCCACTTT. It translates to CASSRDRGLLNSPLHF. The V and J genes are TRBV5-6 and TRBJ1-6; TRBD1 lines up with 12 middle nucleotides. V trim: 4 bases; J trim: 7 bases; unmatched bases: 6. The CDR3 holds 16 amino acids from the cysteine to the phenylalanine. The retained sequence is limited to the CDR3, 48 bases, with the frame set at the first base. The germline V gene specifies SGHDT as CDR1 and YYEEEE as CDR2.